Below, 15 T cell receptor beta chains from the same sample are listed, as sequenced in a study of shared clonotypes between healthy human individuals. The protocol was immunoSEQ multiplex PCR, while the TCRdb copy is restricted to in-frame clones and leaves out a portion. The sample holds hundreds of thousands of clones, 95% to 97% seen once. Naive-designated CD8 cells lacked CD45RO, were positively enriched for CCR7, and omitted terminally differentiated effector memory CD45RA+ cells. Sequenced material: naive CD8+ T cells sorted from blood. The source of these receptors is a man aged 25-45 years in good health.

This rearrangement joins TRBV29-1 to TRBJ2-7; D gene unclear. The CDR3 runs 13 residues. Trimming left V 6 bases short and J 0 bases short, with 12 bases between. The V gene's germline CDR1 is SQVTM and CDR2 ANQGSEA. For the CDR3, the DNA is TGCAGCGTGAAGCCGACGGTCTCCTACGAGCAGTACTTC. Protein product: CSVKPTVSYEQYF.

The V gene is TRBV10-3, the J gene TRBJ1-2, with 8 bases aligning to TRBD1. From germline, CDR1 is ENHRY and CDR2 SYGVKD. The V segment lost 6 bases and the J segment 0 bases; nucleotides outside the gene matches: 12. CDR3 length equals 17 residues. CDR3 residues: CAISPRAGGPTNYGYTF. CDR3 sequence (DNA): TGTGCCATCAGCCCCAGAGCAGGGGGCCCCACTAACTATGGCTACACCTTC.

Here the CDR3 reads CASSLRQGDGEQYF. The CDR3 DNA sequence: TGCGCCAGCAGCTTACGACAGGGGGATGGCGAGCAGTACTTC. The chain is built from TRBV5-1 and TRBJ2-7; 9 bases are shared with TRBD1. CDR3 length equals 14 residues. V dropped 2 bases and J dropped 6; count of bases not matched to a gene: 6. Germline loops: CDR1 SGHRS, CDR2 YFSETQ.

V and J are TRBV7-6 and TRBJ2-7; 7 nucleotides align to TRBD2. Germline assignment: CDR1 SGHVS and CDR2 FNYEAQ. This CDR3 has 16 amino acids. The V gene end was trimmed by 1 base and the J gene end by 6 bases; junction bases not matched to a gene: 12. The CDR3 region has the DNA TGTGCCAGCAGCTTAGTAATCACGGGAGGCCTTAGCGAGCAGTACTTC. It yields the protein CASSLVITGGLSEQYF.

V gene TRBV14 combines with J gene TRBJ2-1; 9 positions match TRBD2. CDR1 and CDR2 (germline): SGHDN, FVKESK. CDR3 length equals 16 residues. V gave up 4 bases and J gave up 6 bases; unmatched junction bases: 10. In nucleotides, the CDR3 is TGTGCCAGCAGCCCCGTCGCGGGAGGGTTTGTCAATGAGCAGTTCTTC. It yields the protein CASSPVAGGFVNEQFF.

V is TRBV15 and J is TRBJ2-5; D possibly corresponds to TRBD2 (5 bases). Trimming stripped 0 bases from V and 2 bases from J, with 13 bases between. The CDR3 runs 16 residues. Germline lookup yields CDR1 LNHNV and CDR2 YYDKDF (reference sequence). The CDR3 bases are TGTGCCACCAGCAGAGAGGAGGTGGCTCGGCAAGAGACCCAGTACTTC. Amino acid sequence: CATSREEVARQETQYF.

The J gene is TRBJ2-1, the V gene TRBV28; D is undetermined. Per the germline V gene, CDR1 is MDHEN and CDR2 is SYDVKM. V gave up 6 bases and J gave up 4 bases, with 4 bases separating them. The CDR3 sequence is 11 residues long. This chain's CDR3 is CASRDYNEQFF. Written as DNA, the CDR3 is TGTGCCAGCAGGGATTACAATGAGCAGTTCTTC.

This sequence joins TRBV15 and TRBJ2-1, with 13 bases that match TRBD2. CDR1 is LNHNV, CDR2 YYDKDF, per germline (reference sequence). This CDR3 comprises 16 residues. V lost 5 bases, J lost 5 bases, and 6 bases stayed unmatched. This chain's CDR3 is CATSRQGLAGDNEQFF. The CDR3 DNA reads TGTGCCACCAGCCGCCAAGGACTAGCGGGAGACAATGAGCAGTTCTTC.

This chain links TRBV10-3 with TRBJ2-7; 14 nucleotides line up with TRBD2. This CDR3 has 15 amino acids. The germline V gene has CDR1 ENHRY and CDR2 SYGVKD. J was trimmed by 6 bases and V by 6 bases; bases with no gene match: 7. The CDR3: CAISDRLAGGLEQYF. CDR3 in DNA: TGTGCCATCAGCGATAGACTAGCGGGAGGGCTCGAGCAGTACTTC.

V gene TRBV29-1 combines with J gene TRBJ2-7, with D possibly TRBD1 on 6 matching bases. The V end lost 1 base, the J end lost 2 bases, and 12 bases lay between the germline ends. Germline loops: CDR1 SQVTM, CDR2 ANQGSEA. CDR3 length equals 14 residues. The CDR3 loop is CSVEAQGRTYEQYF. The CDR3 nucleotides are TGCAGCGTTGAAGCACAGGGAAGGACCTACGAGCAGTACTTC.

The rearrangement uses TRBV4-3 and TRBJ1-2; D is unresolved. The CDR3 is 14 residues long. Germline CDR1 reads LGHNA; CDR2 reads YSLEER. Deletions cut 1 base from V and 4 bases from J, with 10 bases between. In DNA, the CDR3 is TGCGCCAGCAGCCAAGGCCAGAATACCTATGGCTACACCTTC. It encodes CASSQGQNTYGYTF.

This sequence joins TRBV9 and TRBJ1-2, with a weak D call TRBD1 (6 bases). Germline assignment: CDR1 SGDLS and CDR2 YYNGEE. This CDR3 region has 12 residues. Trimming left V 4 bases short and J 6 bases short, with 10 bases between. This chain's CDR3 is CASSPRGDGYTF. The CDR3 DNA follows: TGTGCCAGCAGCCCTAGGGGGGATGGCTACACCTTC.

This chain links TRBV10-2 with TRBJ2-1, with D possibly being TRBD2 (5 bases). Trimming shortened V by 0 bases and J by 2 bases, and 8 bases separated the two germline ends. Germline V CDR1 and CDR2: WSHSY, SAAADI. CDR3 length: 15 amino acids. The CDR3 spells CASSESLLAYNEQFF. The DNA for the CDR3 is TGCGCCAGCAGTGAGTCGTTACTAGCCTACAATGAGCAGTTCTTC.

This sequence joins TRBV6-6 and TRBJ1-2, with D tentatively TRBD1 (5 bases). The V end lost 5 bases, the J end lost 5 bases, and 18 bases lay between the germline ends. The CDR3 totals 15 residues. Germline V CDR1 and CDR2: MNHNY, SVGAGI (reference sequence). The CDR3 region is CASSRDGDRKYGYTF. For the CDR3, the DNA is TGTGCCAGCAGTCGGGACGGTGACAGAAAATATGGCTACACCTTC.

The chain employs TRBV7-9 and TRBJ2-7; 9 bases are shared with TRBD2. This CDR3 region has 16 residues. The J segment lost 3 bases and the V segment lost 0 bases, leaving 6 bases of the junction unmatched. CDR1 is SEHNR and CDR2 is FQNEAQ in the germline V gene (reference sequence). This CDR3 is CASSLARGLAIYEQYF. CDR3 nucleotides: TGTGCCAGCAGCTTAGCACGAGGACTAGCGATCTACGAGCAGTACTTC.